This TCR beta chain was captured by sequencing in a study of immune characterization of retroperitoneal liposarcoma. This clonotype was detected many times. V lost 6 bases and J lost 1; bases outside the gene matches: 9. The germline V gene encodes CDR1 MNHNS and CDR2 SASEGT. The length of the CDR3 is 16 residues. Each CDR3 protein gets one entry after TCRdb re-called the PCR reads with MiXCR. In the table there are roughly 11,000 distinct CDR3 sequences, under 35% of which are singletons. Source material: tumor tissue. The rearrangement uses TRBV6-1 and TRBJ2-5; TRBD2 aligns across 9 bases. The sequence was collected from a male donor with retroperitoneal liposarcoma. The CDR3 here is CASRQIAGEIQETQYF. The CDR3, as DNA: TGTGCCAGCAGACAAATAGCGGGAGAGATCCAAGAGACCCAGTACTTC.